These 13 T cell receptor beta chains share one sample of origin, sequenced in a study of spatial heterogeneity in lung cancer. TCRdb ran MiXCR on the 5' RACE reads and lists one entry per CDR3 protein. The data hold more than 95,000 distinct CDR3 sequences, with more than 10% observed a single time. The time point: blood at routine non-recurrence follow-up after resection. The input material, whole RNA from tumor, nontumor lung or frozen PBMC, was sequenced unsorted. Specimen: PBMCs, collected at follow-up. Receptors originate from a male donor with early-stage non-small cell lung cancer.

V is TRBV3-1 and J is TRBJ1-1, with 10 bases matching TRBD1. V was clipped by 0 bases and J by 4 bases; unmatched bases: 2. Germline values: CDR1 LGHDT, CDR2 YNNKEL (reference sequence). CDR3 size: 15 residues. The CDR3 nucleotides are TGTGCCAGCAGCCAAGATAGGACAGGGGGCACTGAAGCTTTCTTT. It specifies CASSQDRTGGTEAFF.

The table lists this clonotype with many counts. This sequence joins TRBV5-1 and TRBJ2-5; 8 positions agree with TRBD1. V gave up 4 bases and J gave up 2 bases; unmatched junction bases: 4. CDR3 length: 14 amino acids. Germline V gives CDR1 SGHRS, CDR2 YFSETQ. The CDR3 DNA reads TGCGCCAGCAGCGGACAGGGACTGCAAGAGACCCAGTACTTC. It translates to CASSGQGLQETQYF.

The genes are TRBV5-1 and TRBJ1-3, with a weak D call TRBD1 (5 bases). Germline CDR1 SGHRS, CDR2 YFSETQ. The CDR3 spans 15 residues. The V end was cut by 3 bases, the J end by 0 bases, with 10 bases between. CDR3 protein: CASSSTASSGNTIYF. The CDR3 DNA sequence: TGCGCCAGCAGCTCGACAGCCAGCTCTGGAAACACCATATATTTT.

This clonotype was observed many times. This sequence joins TRBV20-1 and TRBJ1-2; D uncertain. The CDR3 extends over 13 amino acids. Germline CDR1 is DFQATT and CDR2 is SNEGSKA (reference sequence). V gave up 4 bases and J gave up 2 bases, with 11 bases separating them. The CDR3: CSANREANYGYTF. The DNA for the CDR3 is TGCAGTGCTAATCGGGAGGCGAACTATGGCTACACCTTC.

This clonotype was counted many times. This rearrangement joins TRBV4-1 to TRBJ2-6, with D hard to call. This CDR3 comprises 16 residues. Trimming left V 2 bases short and J 0 bases short, with 8 bases between. Germline V gene sequence: CDR1 MGHRA, CDR2 YSYEKL. The CDR3 loop reads CASSQNWLSGANVLTF. In DNA form, the CDR3 reads TGCGCCAGCAGCCAAAACTGGCTCTCTGGGGCCAACGTCCTGACTTTC.

Many counts were recorded for this clonotype. V usage is TRBV5-6 and J usage is TRBJ1-1; maybe TRBD1 (5 bases). Germline V gene sequence: CDR1 SGHDT, CDR2 YYEEEE. The CDR3 runs to 16 residues. Trimming left V 0 bases short and J 0 bases short, with 12 bases between. The CDR3, as DNA: TGTGCCAGCAGCTTGGTGGAGGGACGCATGAACACTGAAGCTTTCTTT. This gives the protein CASSLVEGRMNTEAFF.

The chain uses TRBV28 and TRBJ1-5, with D maybe TRBD1 (6 bases). This CDR3 is built from 16 residues. From germline, CDR1 is MDHEN and CDR2 SYDVKM. V lost 3 bases to trimming and J lost 5 bases, with 17 bases between them. Here the CDR3 reads CASSLGGRGPDQPQHF. The CDR3 DNA sequence: TGTGCCAGCAGTTTGGGCGGCAGGGGCCCGGATCAGCCCCAGCATTTT.

The chain couples TRBV20-1 to TRBJ2-7, with D perhaps assigned TRBD1 or TRBD2 (5 bases each). CDR1 is DFQATT and CDR2 is SNEGSKA in the germline V gene (reference sequence). The CDR3 runs 14 residues. V lost 6 bases and J 3 bases, leaving 18 bases between the germline ends. CDR3 sequence: CSATLSGPGYEQYF. DNA for the CDR3: TGCAGTGCGACCCTCTCGGGACCGGGCTACGAGCAGTACTTC.

This clonotype occurred many times. V gene TRBV28 combines with J gene TRBJ1-1; D is perhaps TRBD1 (5 bases). Germline V gene data show CDR1 as MDHEN and CDR2 as SYDVKM. V lost 4 bases, J lost 0 bases, and 15 bases lay in between. The CDR3 totals 16 residues. The CDR3, as DNA: TGTGCCAGCAGTTCTTGGATAAGGGGTATGAACACTGAAGCTTTCTTT. Translation: CASSSWIRGMNTEAFF.

J is TRBJ2-7 and V is TRBV20-1; 8 bases fit TRBD2. The V gene's germline CDR1 is DFQATT and CDR2 SNEGSKA (reference sequence). The CDR3 runs 15 residues. Losses at the gene ends were 5 bases for V and 0 bases for J; bases not matched to a gene: 9. This CDR3 is CSALQRGTSSYEQYF. The CDR3 DNA is TGCAGTGCTCTCCAGCGGGGGACAAGCTCCTACGAGCAGTACTTC.

This clonotype was detected ten times or more. The J gene is TRBJ1-5, the V gene TRBV19; the D is unclear. V shed 3 bases and J shed 1 base, with 13 bases lying between them. The V gene's germline CDR1 is LNHDA and CDR2 SQIVND (reference sequence). This CDR3 region has 16 residues. The CDR3 loop reads CASSMVAPASNQPQHF. CDR3 bases: TGTGCCAGTAGTATGGTGGCCCCCGCAAGCAATCAGCCCCAGCATTTT.

The rearrangement joins TRBV2 to TRBJ1-6; D might be TRBD1 (6 bases). The germline V gene has CDR1 SNHLY and CDR2 FYNNEI. V was clipped by 3 bases and J by 10 bases, with 10 bases between them. The CDR3 spans 13 residues. This chain's CDR3 is CASSEDSYSPLHF. The CDR3 DNA reads TGTGCCAGCAGTGAGGACAGTTACTCACCCCTCCACTTT.

The chain recombines TRBV27 with TRBJ2-7; D perhaps matches TRBD1 (5 bases). The CDR3 has 15 residues. Germline CDR1 and CDR2: MNHEY and SMNVEV (reference sequence). The germline V and J ends were trimmed by 2 bases and 2 bases, with 13 bases remaining between them. The CDR3 DNA reads as TGTGCCAGCAGTTTAAGGGGTAGGCCTCCCTACGAGCAGTACTTC. It translates to CASSLRGRPPYEQYF.